The clone carrying this T cell receptor (beta chain) was counted a few times. The antigen is not known. V lost 1 base to trimming and J lost 7 bases, with 11 bases between them. Germline values: CDR1 SGHVS, CDR2 FNYEAQ. The CDR3 runs 14 residues. The data originate from a study of T cell repertoires in cytomegalovirus infection. Study-wide background: It was the public TCR beta signatures that indicated both CMV infection and matching HLA type.

TCRdb re-called the reads with MiXCR, one entry per CDR3 protein. In the table there are 270,000 or so distinct CDR3 sequences, 15% to 20% of which are singletons. Study-level points and caveats: HLA-C-restricted CMV-specific TCR beta clonotypes were dominant in the ex vivo response. CMV carriers having the relevant HLA were flagged by cumulative public TCR beta family frequency.

The chain has TRBV7-6 and TRBJ2-1; possibly TRBD2 for D (5 bases). Sequenced material: CD8+ T cells from PBMCs. This clonotype was obtained from a human donor in good health (CMV status not recorded). Some clones in this sample may be carry-over from other donors' samples. The CDR3 is CASSLGGRVNEQFF. DNA for the CDR3: TGTGCCAGCAGCTTAGGTGGGCGGGTAAATGAGCAGTTCTTC.